Included here is one T cell receptor beta chain sequence, with context. The CDR3 runs to 15 residues. The germline V gene has CDR1 SEHNR and CDR2 FQNEAQ (reference sequence). V trimming: 3 bases; J trimming: 6 bases; junction bases outside the gene matches: 6. Sequencing was performed with immunoSEQ multiplex PCR; in TCRdb, only in-frame clones are kept and a portion is missing. Of fewer than 600,000 clones listed, 89% are singletons. The sample originates from a study of blood T cell repertoires in COVID-19. In the study overall: The samples span acute and convalescent COVID-19 from the United States, Italy and Spain. In each case, the material was cDNA or gDNA derived from T cells, B-cell-depleted T cells, or PBMCs.

The source material was peripheral blood. V is TRBV7-9 and J is TRBJ2-1; TRBD2 matches at 9 bases. This clonotype was sampled from a man aged 18 to 35 with COVID-19, enrolled during active disease. CDR3 in amino acids: CASSFAGGPGNEQFF. The CDR3 nucleotides are TGTGCCAGCAGCTTCGCGGGGGGGCCCGGCAATGAGCAGTTCTTC.